A single sample gave rise to the 20 T cell receptor beta chains below, sequenced in a study of T cell responses to AZD1222 COVID-19 vaccine. Clones were sequenced by immunoSEQ multiplex PCR, and TCRdb holds only the in-frame ones, with some missing. The sample has 150,000 to 250,000 clones; approximately 89% are singletons. The sequencing used peripheral blood, collected 28 days after the second AZD1222 dose. The source of these receptors is an adult who received the AZD1222 COVID-19 vaccine.

This rearrangement joins TRBV3-1 (or the pseudogene TRBV3-2) to TRBJ2-1; TRBD2 is a possible D gene (5 bases). CDR3 length equals 12 residues. V was clipped by 4 bases and J by 7 bases, with 8 bases between them. Germline V gene data show CDR1 as LGHDT and CDR2 as YNNKEL (reference sequence). The CDR3 loop is CASSRTANEQFF. CDR3 bases: TGTGCCAGCAGCCGGACTGCAAATGAGCAGTTCTTC.

The chain uses TRBV7-9 and TRBJ2-7, with TRBD1 identical over 8 bases. J lost 4 bases, V lost 5 bases, and 16 bases had no gene match. The CDR3 totals 17 residues. In germline, CDR1 is SEHNR, CDR2 FQNEAQ (reference sequence). CDR3 sequence (DNA): TGTGCCAGCAGCCCACCGTTAGGGACAGGCGGGATTTACGAGCAGTACTTC. This sequence encodes CASSPPLGTGGIYEQYF.

V and J are TRBV2 and TRBJ2-2; 7 bases agree with TRBD1. This CDR3 spans 15 amino acids. V was clipped by 6 bases and J by 3 bases; unmatched bases: 7. Germline V gene data show CDR1 as SNHLY and CDR2 as FYNNEI. The CDR3 reads CASSVFGTDTGELFF. The CDR3, as DNA: TGTGCCAGCAGCGTCTTCGGGACAGACACCGGGGAGCTGTTTTTT.

In DNA, the CDR3 is TGTGCCAGCGGGACCTCCTTATTCGGGGAGCTGTTTTTT. Its translation: CASGTSLFGELFF. V is TRBV7-3 and J is TRBJ2-2; D may be TRBD1 or TRBD2 (5 bases each). CDR1 is SGHTA, CDR2 FQGTGA, per germline. V lost 8 bases and J lost 7, with 14 bases in between. The CDR3 loop spans 13 amino acids.

The gene calls are TRBV5-1 and TRBJ1-1; D call uncertain. The CDR3 spans 12 residues. V was clipped by 1 base and J by 4 bases, with 5 bases between them. Germline assignment: CDR1 SGHRS and CDR2 YFSETQ. CDR3: CASSLRGTEAFF. The CDR3, as DNA: TGCGCCAGCAGCTTGCGGGGCACTGAAGCTTTCTTT.

This clone was seen more than once but under ten times. The genes are TRBV2 and TRBJ1-5; 8 bases align to TRBD1. CDR3 length equals 14 residues. The V segment lost 6 bases and the J segment 6 bases; nucleotides outside the gene matches: 7. Germline-derived CDR1 and CDR2 are SNHLY and FYNNEI. This CDR3 is CASRPGQGGQPQHF. The CDR3 DNA reads as TGTGCCAGCAGACCTGGACAGGGTGGTCAGCCCCAGCATTTT. Together with reference TRBV2 and TRBJ1-5, the CDR3 gives the full variable domain: EPEVTQTPSHQVTQMGQEVILRCVPISNHLYFYWYRQILGQKVEFLVSFYNNEISEKSEIFDDQFSVERPDGSNFTLKIRSTKLEDSAMYFCASRPGQGGQPQHFGDGTRLSIL.

Only one count was recorded for this clone. The rearrangement uses TRBV3-1 (or the pseudogene TRBV3-2) and TRBJ1-3; D remains ambiguous. CDR3 size: 15 residues. Germline assignment: CDR1 LGHDT and CDR2 YNNKEL (reference sequence). Trimming left V 5 bases short and J 0 bases short, with 11 bases between. The chain's CDR3 is CASSSLGVSGNTIYF. In nucleotides, the CDR3 is TGTGCCAGCAGCTCACTCGGAGTCTCTGGAAACACCATATATTTT.

The V call is TRBV4-2, the J call TRBJ2-1, with a weak D call TRBD1 (6 bases). Per the germline V gene, CDR1 is LGHNA and CDR2 is YNFKEQ. Deletions cut 0 bases from V and 5 bases from J, with 11 bases between. This CDR3 is 15 amino acids long. CDR3 in amino acids: CASSQDWSGDNEQFF. CDR3 bases: TGTGCCAGCAGCCAAGATTGGTCAGGGGACAATGAGCAGTTCTTC.

The chain links TRBV7-6 to TRBJ2-1; 16 bases are shared with TRBD2. The trim removed 5 bases at V and 4 bases at J, leaving 11 bases unmatched. CDR1 is SGHVS, CDR2 FNYEAQ, per germline. This CDR3 is 19 amino acids long. The DNA for the CDR3 is TGTGCCAGCAGCCCCGGGGCGGGACTAGCGGGAGGGGGTTACAATGAGCAGTTCTTC. It encodes CASSPGAGLAGGGYNEQFF.

J is TRBJ2-1 and V is TRBV6-5; D is unresolved. The CDR3 sequence is 14 residues long. V dropped 8 bases and J dropped 0 bases, with 11 bases sitting between them. The germline V gene has CDR1 MNHEY and CDR2 SVGAGI. CDR3 loop: CASAMLGSYNEQFF. Written as DNA, the CDR3 is TGTGCCAGCGCTATGCTGGGCTCCTACAATGAGCAGTTCTTC.

This sequence joins TRBV5-1 and TRBJ2-3; D possibly corresponds to TRBD1 (7 bases). The V gene lost 6 bases and the J gene lost 3 bases, with 20 bases spanning the gap. CDR3 length: 16 residues. CDR1 is SGHRS and CDR2 is YFSETQ in the germline V gene. The CDR3 bases are TGCGCCAGCACCGAAAGAGTGGCAGGGGGGACAGATACGCAGTATTTT. As protein: CASTERVAGGTDTQYF.

This clone was detected only once. The chain joins TRBV28 to TRBJ1-5; TRBD1 might be the D (5 bases). The V gene's germline CDR1 is MDHEN and CDR2 SYDVKM. Trimming took 6 bases from V and 2 from J, leaving 14 bases between them. The CDR3 has 15 residues. The CDR3 here is CASRSGTGGNQPQHF. The CDR3, as DNA: TGTGCCAGCAGATCCGGGACGGGTGGCAATCAGCCCCAGCATTTT.

V usage is TRBV4-3 and J usage is TRBJ2-1; tentative D call: TRBD2 (5 bases). The V end lost 1 base, the J end lost 6 bases, and 10 bases lay between the germline ends. Looked up from germline, CDR1 is LGHNA and CDR2 is YSLEER. The CDR3 runs 14 residues. The CDR3 reads CASSQVLDFNEQFF. CDR3 nucleotides: TGCGCCAGCAGCCAAGTACTAGACTTCAATGAGCAGTTCTTC.

As to this clone: Sequence at one end of the junction differs from germline and may be a read error. This chain uses TRBV20-1 with TRBJ1-1; the D gene is possibly TRBD1 (5 bases). The CDR3 has 11 residues. Germline CDR1 is DFQATT and CDR2 is SNEGSKA (reference sequence). The CDR3 loop is CSARGEAEAFF. As DNA, the CDR3 is TGCAGTGCGAGAGGGGAGGCTGAAGCTTTCTTT.

V gene TRBV6-5 combines with J gene TRBJ1-1, with TRBD1 as a possible D gene (6 bases). The CDR3 runs 15 residues. Germline lookup yields CDR1 MNHEY and CDR2 SVGAGI. Trimming left V 6 bases short and J 9 bases short, with 23 bases between. The CDR3 DNA is TGTGCCAGCAGGGTTAGACTAAACAGGGATTCTCAAGCTTTCTTT. This translates into CASRVRLNRDSQAFF.

This chain connects TRBV7-2 to TRBJ2-2; D is ambiguous. Trimming stripped 5 bases from V and 1 base from J, with 5 bases between. This CDR3 region has 13 residues. Per the germline V gene, CDR1 is SGHTA and CDR2 is FQGNSA. The CDR3 here is CASSALNTGELFF. DNA for the CDR3: TGTGCCAGCAGCGCCCTGAACACCGGGGAGCTGTTTTTT.

This chain connects TRBV25-1 to TRBJ1-4; D gene ambiguous. Deletions cut 4 bases from V and 2 bases from J, with 11 bases between. Germline-derived CDR1 and CDR2 are MGHDK and SYGVNS. CDR3 size: 15 residues. The CDR3 DNA is TGTGCCAGCAGTGGGTACGCGGGGACTAATGAAAAACTGTTTTTT. The encoded protein is CASSGYAGTNEKLFF.

The chain links TRBV7-2 to TRBJ2-1; 7 nucleotides line up with TRBD2. The trim removed 5 bases at V and 4 bases at J, leaving 8 bases unmatched. Germline V gene sequence: CDR1 SGHTA, CDR2 FQGNSA. The CDR3 has 15 amino acids. Here the CDR3 DNA reads TGTGCCAGCAGCCCAACGGGACTACGATACAATGAGCAGTTCTTC. Protein: CASSPTGLRYNEQFF.

The chain combines TRBV28 with TRBJ1-2, with unresolved D. CDR3 length: 13 residues. V dropped 5 bases and J dropped 1 base, with 8 bases sitting between them. CDR1 is MDHEN, CDR2 SYDVKM, per germline. CDR3 protein: CASSLRVNYGYTF. The CDR3, as DNA: TGTGCCAGCAGTCTCCGGGTTAACTATGGCTACACCTTC.

This chain links TRBV5-1 with TRBJ2-2; TRBD1 aligns across 9 bases. The germline V gene encodes CDR1 SGHRS and CDR2 YFSETQ. The CDR3 consists of 19 residues. V dropped 4 bases and J dropped 6; count of bases not matched to a gene: 19. The CDR3 DNA is TGCGCCAGCAGCGCCTCGGGACAGGGAACACGTAGAAAAGCCGGGGAGCTGTTTTTT. This gives the protein CASSASGQGTRRKAGELFF.